This T cell receptor (beta chain) derives from a study of T cell responses to AZD1222 COVID-19 vaccine (dated by TCRdb to 2020 to 2023). Looking at the study overall: AZD1222 recipients with second doses at about 4 weeks or about 12 weeks were pooled, because spike-specific TCR depth and breadth did not differ between schedules. A total of 233 trial participants underwent TCR sequencing, of whom 200 to 220 had received two doses of AZD1222 and around 25 had received two doses of the MenACWY control vaccine. Enrollment into the trials was organized by age into subgroups of 18-55, 56-69 and 70-plus years, and those subgroups contained about 160, 30 and 59 TCR-sequenced participants, respectively. The full study reports these points: Reportedly, almost half of the unique spike-specific TCRs recognized epitopes lying outside the regions that are mutated in the B.1.351 and B.1.1.7 variants. The whole spike protein was spanned by vaccine-associated CD4 TCRs, and dominant responses were seen in regions 160-218 and 743-854. The 56-69-year group was small, and its depth increase did not reach significance, likely because of low power. Most participants were white British and females outnumbered males, and the authors suggested that clonal diversity may have been underestimated. No day 14 peak-response samples were available, so repertoires were characterized only after the peak T cell response. After two AZD1222 doses, both the breadth and the depth of spike-specific TCRs were significantly higher than at day 0 and than in MenACWY recipients. Conclusions about previously exposed vaccinees are limited because only 5 or 6 AZD1222 recipients were SARS-CoV-2 seropositive at baseline.

The table lists this clone with a count of one. Its antigen is not yet known. Within one base of it there is no much larger clone, and no base qualities were kept. The CDR3 regions of human TCRbeta chains were analyzed by immunosequencing. Per the original workflow: Repertoire TCRs were matched against a reference library of SARS-CoV-2-specific TCRs generated with the MIRA antigen-specificity platform. Breadth meant the fraction of unique TCRs that were SARS-CoV-2-associated, whereas depth meant the fraction of total T cells that were SARS-CoV-2-associated. Using the MIRA data, every spike-specific TCR was mapped to the spike region that the TCR reacted to and assigned to either a CD4 or a CD8 class. Log10-transformed breadth and depth values were compared by one-way ANOVA with Sidak's multiple comparisons tests. TCRdb re-hosts the immuneACCESS table, in-frame sequences only. Its copies lack some clones; in the studies checked, an unresolved V gene accounts for under half of them, and the cause for the rest is not known. The DNA was the basis for D and trimming; V, J and clone size are from that table. For this sample the table gives about 110,000 clones, of which about 86% were detected only once. Of the sample, approximately 3.3% is held by the ten largest clones.

Explained via the paper, the time point label denotes: baseline before first vaccination. Samples from vaccinated people were obtained from the UK trials COV001 and COV002, which included a single-blind randomized controlled phase 2/3 trial of AZD1222 (ChAdOx1 nCoV-19) in healthy adults. For TCRbeta chain sequencing, PBMC samples from trial participants were taken at day 0 and at day 28 after the second dose. V is cut by 7 bases and J by 2 bases, and the space between the germline ends is 9 bases. CDR3 length: 13 amino acids, cysteine to phenylalanine. Only the CDR3 part of the read is kept: 39 bases, read in frame from the first base. The germline V gene sets CDR1 to MNHEY and CDR2 to SVGAGI.

Sequencing used peripheral blood, obtained on day 0 of AZD1222 vaccination. This receptor was obtained from an adult in good health. The chain links TRBV6-5 with TRBJ1-5; no D gene can be assigned with confidence. The CDR3 protein is CASNNRGNQPQHF. The sequence in DNA is TGTGCCAGCAACAATAGAGGCAATCAGCCCCAGCATTTT.